This T cell receptor beta chain was captured by sequencing in a study of T cell changes during pregnancy in multiple sclerosis. This clone was recorded only once. Trimming took 2 bases from V and 4 from J; bases not matched to a gene: 7. Germline V gene sequence: CDR1 SGDLS, CDR2 YYNGEE. This CDR3 spans 15 amino acids. The assay was immunoSEQ multiplex PCR, and TCRdb's table has in-frame clones only and misses some. The sample contains around 130,000 clones, about 95% of which appear only once. The source material was peripheral blood, sampled after pregnancy. J is TRBJ2-3 and V is TRBV9; 7 nucleotides match TRBD2. The sequence was obtained from a female donor with multiple sclerosis, enrolled in a pregnancy study. The CDR3 DNA reads as TGTGCCAGCAGCGTGACCAGCGGGAACGCAGATACGCAGTATTTT. It specifies CASSVTSGNADTQYF. Full variable domain (remainder filled in from reference TRBV9 and TRBJ2-3): DSGVTQTPKHLITATGQRVTLRCSPRSGDLSVYWYQQSLDQGLQFLIQYYNGEERAKGNILERFSAQQFPDLHSELNLSSLELGDSALYFCASSVTSGNADTQYFGPGTRLTVL.